This T cell receptor (beta chain) was sequenced in a study of T cell responses to AZD1222 COVID-19 vaccine. Overall study findings and caveats: Clonal diversity may have been underestimated, and the donors were mostly white British, with more females than males.

Germline values: CDR1 MNHEY, CDR2 SVGAGI. This CDR3 is 12 amino acids long. V lost 7 bases and J lost 8; bases outside the gene matches: 4. On this clone itself: The antigen remains undetermined.

The data were produced by immunoSEQ multiplex PCR, yet TCRdb's version contains in-frame clones alone and is incomplete. Of some 99,000 clones listed, 88% are singletons. The source material was peripheral blood, sampled on day 0 of AZD1222 vaccination. The chain uses TRBV6-5 and TRBJ1-2; TRBD1 matches at 10 bases. The origin of this receptor is an adult in good health. CDR3: CASKRQGAGYTF. In DNA, the CDR3 is TGTGCCAGCAAGAGACAGGGGGCGGGCTACACCTTC.